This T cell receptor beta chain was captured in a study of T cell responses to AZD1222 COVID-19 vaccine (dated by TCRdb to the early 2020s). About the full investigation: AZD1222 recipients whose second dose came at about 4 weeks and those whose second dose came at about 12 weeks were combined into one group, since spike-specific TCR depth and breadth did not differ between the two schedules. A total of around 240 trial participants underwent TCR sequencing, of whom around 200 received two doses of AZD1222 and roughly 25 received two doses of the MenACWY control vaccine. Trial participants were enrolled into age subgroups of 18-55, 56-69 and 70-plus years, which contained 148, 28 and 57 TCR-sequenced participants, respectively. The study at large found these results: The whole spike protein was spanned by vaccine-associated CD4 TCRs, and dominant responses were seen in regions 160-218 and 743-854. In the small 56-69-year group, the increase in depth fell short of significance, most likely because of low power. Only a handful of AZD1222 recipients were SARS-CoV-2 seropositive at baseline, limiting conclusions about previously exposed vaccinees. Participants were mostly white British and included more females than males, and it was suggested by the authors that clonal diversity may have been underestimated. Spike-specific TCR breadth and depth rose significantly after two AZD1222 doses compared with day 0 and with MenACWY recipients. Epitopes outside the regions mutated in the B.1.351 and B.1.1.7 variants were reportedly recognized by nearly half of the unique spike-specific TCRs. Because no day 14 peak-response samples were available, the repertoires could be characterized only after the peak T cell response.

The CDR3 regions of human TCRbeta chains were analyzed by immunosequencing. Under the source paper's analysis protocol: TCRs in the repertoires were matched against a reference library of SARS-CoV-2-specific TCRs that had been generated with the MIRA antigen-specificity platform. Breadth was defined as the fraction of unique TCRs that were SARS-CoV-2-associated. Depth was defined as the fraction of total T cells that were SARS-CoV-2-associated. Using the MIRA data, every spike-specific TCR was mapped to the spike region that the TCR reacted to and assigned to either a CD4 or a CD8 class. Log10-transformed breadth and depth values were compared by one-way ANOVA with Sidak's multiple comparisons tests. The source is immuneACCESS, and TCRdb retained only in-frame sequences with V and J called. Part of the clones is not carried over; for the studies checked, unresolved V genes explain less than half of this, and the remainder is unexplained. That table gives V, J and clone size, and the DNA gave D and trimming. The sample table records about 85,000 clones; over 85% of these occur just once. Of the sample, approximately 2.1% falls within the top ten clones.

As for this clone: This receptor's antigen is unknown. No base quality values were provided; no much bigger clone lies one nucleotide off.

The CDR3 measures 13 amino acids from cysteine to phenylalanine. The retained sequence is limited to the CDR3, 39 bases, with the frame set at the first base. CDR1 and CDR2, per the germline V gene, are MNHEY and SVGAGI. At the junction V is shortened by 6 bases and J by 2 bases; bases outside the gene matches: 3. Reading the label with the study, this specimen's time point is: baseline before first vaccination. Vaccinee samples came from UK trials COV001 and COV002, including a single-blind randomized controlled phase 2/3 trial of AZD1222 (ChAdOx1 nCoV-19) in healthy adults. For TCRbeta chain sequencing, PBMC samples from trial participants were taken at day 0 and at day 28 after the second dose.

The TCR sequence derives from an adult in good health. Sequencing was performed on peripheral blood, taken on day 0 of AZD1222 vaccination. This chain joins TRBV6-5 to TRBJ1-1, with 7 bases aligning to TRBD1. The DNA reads TGTGCCAGCAGATTAGGGGGCAACACTGAAGCTTTCTTT. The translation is CASRLGGNTEAFF.